Reported below is one TCR beta chain. This sample was taken from a study of blood T cell repertoires in COVID-19. At the level of the study: Researchers got acute and convalescent COVID-19 samples from the United States, Italy and Spain. Nucleic acid was either cDNA or gDNA, and it came from T cells, B-cell-depleted T cells, or PBMCs.

Original processing methods: It was from reference gene primer amplification that nucleated cell counts were estimated. The table came from immunoSEQ multiplex PCR; TCRdb's copy has only in-frame clones and leaves some out. V, J and clone size are those of that table, while D and trimming were read from the DNA. Of roughly 270,000 clones in the sample, roughly 80% were seen once. The germline gives CDR1 SGHTS, CDR2 YDEGEE. This CDR3 comprises 15 residues. Trimming took off 4 bases at V and 0 bases at J, with 10 bases between the two ends. The sequencing input was PBMCs or T cells enriched from blood (not recorded which). The V and J genes are TRBV5-8 and TRBJ2-2, with a weak D call TRBD1 (6 bases). The source is a man aged 40-49 years who had been exposed to COVID-19. CDR3 amino acids: CASSGTRPNTGELFF. The CDR3 DNA follows: TGTGCCAGCAGCGGGACAAGGCCGAACACCGGGGAGCTGTTTTTT.